The clone carrying this T cell receptor (beta chain) was counted only a few times. Antigen: not known. This specimen comes from a study of T-cell reconstitution after alpha-beta-depleted transplantation in children. Findings of the study overall: Recipient T cells and thymic progenitors that survived were the source of the high TCRbeta diversity seen at day 60 in some patients. Reported findings indicate that, about two months after transplant, alpha-beta T cells came from several hundred expanded clones, which were derived from non-depleted graft cells.

Looked up from germline, CDR1 is DFQATT and CDR2 is SNEGSKA (reference sequence). V shed 4 bases and J shed 5 bases, with 8 bases lying between them. The CDR3 covers 11 residues. Unique molecular identifiers were built into the TCRbeta library. MiXCR, run by TCRdb on the PCR reads, gives a single entry per CDR3 protein. Of 500,000 to 650,000 distinct CDR3 sequences listed, about an eighth are singletons. Sequences were derived from PBMCs, mostly from graft donor cells, sampled 180 days after TCRalphabeta/CD19-depleted stem cell transplant. This clonotype was obtained from a female patient aged 2-10 years who had a stem cell transplant for aplastic anemia, so the T cells may come from the graft donor. The chain links TRBV20-1 to TRBJ2-5; a weak D match, TRBD1 (6 bases). Here the CDR3 reads CSANRVETQYF. Written as DNA, the CDR3 is TGCAGTGCTAACAGGGTCGAGACCCAGTACTTC.